The clone carrying this T cell receptor beta chain qualifies as medium-sized (0.01 to 0.1%). The antigen is not known. The source of the sample is a study of HIV-infected children after antiretroviral therapy interruption. Study information: Most children had recorded EBV and CMV exposure. Weeks 0, 12, interruption end (24 or 48), and about 3 years post-study gave interruption-arm samples. Study-level findings and limits: Minor non-naive CD45RA+ populations, like EMRA or stem memory, might contaminate naive sorts.

RNA-based 3' RACE libraries used unique molecular identifiers. TCRdb itself ran the 3' RACE reads through MiXCR, one entry per CDR3 protein. Of about 15,000 distinct CDR3 sequences in the sample, nearly 3.5% were seen once. V dropped 4 bases and J dropped 5 bases, with 12 bases sitting between them. CDR3 length: 15 amino acids. Germline CDR1 reads LGHDT; CDR2 reads YNNKEL (reference sequence). Treatment indicated: PENTA 11 planned treatment interruption arm or continuous ART arm. Participants had taken at least three-drug ART for at least 24 weeks. This chain links TRBV3-1 with TRBJ1-6, with D possibly TRBD1 on 6 matching bases. This clonotype originated in a child aged 2 to 17 with HIV. The material sequenced was CD45RA+ CD4+ T cells from PBMCs, taken from a donor given antiretroviral therapy, either interrupted or continuous. Subset described: naive CD4+ CD45RA+ CD45RO- T cells. This chain's CDR3 is CASSPTGGHNSPLHF. In nucleotides, the CDR3 is TGTGCCAGCAGCCCCACGGGGGGCCATAATTCACCCCTCCACTTT.